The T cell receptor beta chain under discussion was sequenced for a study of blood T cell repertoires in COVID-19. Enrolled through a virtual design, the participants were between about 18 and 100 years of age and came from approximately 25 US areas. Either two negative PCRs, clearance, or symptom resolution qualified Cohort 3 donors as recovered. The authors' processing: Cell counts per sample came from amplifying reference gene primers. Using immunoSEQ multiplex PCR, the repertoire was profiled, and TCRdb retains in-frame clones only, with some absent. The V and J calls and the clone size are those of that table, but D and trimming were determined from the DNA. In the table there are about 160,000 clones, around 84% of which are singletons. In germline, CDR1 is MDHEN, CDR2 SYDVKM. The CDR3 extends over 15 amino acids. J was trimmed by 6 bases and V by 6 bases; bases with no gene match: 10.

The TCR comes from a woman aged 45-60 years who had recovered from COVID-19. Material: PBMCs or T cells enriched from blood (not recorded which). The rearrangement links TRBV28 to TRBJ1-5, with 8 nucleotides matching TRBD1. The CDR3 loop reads CASRQAGGLFQPQHF. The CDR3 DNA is TGTGCCAGCAGACAGGCAGGGGGCCTCTTTCAGCCCCAGCATTTT.